The T cell receptor (beta chain) described here comes from a study of T-cell reconstitution after alpha-beta-depleted transplantation in children. Study-level findings and limits: Newly produced T cells mostly accounted for T-cell counts and diversity one year post-transplant. There were reportedly several hundred expanded graft clones from which alpha-beta T cells came about two months after transplant.

V lost 5 bases and J 3 bases, leaving 18 bases between the germline ends. This CDR3 spans 16 amino acids. Germline-derived CDR1 and CDR2 are SEHNR and FQNEAQ (reference sequence). The library targeted TCRbeta and was prepared with unique molecular identifiers. TCRdb processed the PCR reads anew with MiXCR; each CDR3 protein has one entry. The table shows 530,000 or so distinct CDR3 sequences, with 27% occurring only once. About this clonotype: Its antigen remains unidentified.

The rearrangement joins TRBV7-9 to TRBJ2-3; TRBD1 is a possible D gene (5 bases). The sequencing here drew on PBMCs, taken before TCRalphabeta/CD19-depleted stem cell transplant. The sequence came from a boy less than two years old with Wiskott-Aldrich syndrome, due to receive a stem cell transplant. The CDR3, as DNA: TGTGCCAGCAGCCCCCTCAGGGAATTTTCTACAGATACGCAGTATTTT. Translating it yields CASSPLREFSTDTQYF.